This T cell receptor beta chain was observed in a study of cytomegalovirus exposure and HLA in healthy donors. The PCR had 60 Vbeta and 13 Jbeta primers. Data came from immunoSEQ multiplex PCR; TCRdb stores just in-frame clones and leaves some out. The table has under 100,000 clones, about two thirds seen once. The CDR3 totals 15 residues. This clonotype was obtained from a woman between 50 and 59 years old in good health and CMV-seropositive. Sequenced input: PBMCs. The J gene is TRBJ2-5, the V gene TRBV7-5; TRBD2, as called in the table, went unchecked against the DNA. TRBV7-5 is shown as a pseudogene. The CDR3 spells CVKYRQRGERETQYF. The DNA for the CDR3 is TGTGTCAAATATCGCCAGCGGGGGGAACGGGAGACCCAGTACTTC.